Below, one TCR beta chain is given with its context. This sample was taken from a study of T cell responses to AZD1222 COVID-19 vaccine. The method was immunoSEQ multiplex PCR; TCRdb's version includes in-frame clones alone and lacks a portion of them. In the table there are just over 150,000 clones, approximately 90% of which are singletons. V was pared by 5 bases and J by 2 bases, with 5 bases of the junction left unmatched. Germline lookup yields CDR1 MNHEY and CDR2 SMNVEV (reference sequence). The CDR3 runs to 14 residues. The source was peripheral blood, collected on day 0 of AZD1222 vaccination. This TCR derives from an adult in good health. The chain joins TRBV27 to TRBJ1-2, with TRBD1 matching over 7 bases. CDR3 nucleotide sequence: TGTGCCAGCAGTCCCCAGACAGGGAACTATGGCTACACCTTC. Translating gives CASSPQTGNYGYTF.